This TCR beta chain was documented in a study of T cell repertoires in cytomegalovirus infection (dated by TCRdb to between 2019 and 2020). Context from the whole study: Donor HLA type was relevant to the analysis, because carriage of CMV infection together with the matching HLA type was indicated by public TCR beta signatures.

The run used an Illumina HiSeq 1500. Starting from the raw public reads, TCRdb applied fastp trimming at Q25, assembled clones with MiXCR and retained in-frame beta chains. One record per CDR3 amino acid sequence lists the most common genes and DNA. In this sample the table shows roughly 76,000 distinct CDR3 sequences, 3.7% of which occur a single time. Of the sample, 3.5% to 6% is held by the ten largest clones. This clonotype has ten or more counts. The specificity of this receptor is unknown. No base qualities exist here, and no much larger clone lies one base off it. The cysteine opens and the phenylalanine closes a CDR3 of 15 amino acids. The CDR3 DNA has 45 bases and is translated from base 1. From V the trimming removes 3 bases and from J it removes 1 base, while the gene matches leave 3 bases of the junction unaccounted for. CDR1 and CDR2 are drawn from the germline V gene (reference sequence): MNHEY, SMNVEV.

Study-wide conclusions, independent of this receptor: The ex vivo response was dominated by HLA-C-restricted CMV-specific TCR beta clonotypes, which also provided the single most frequent clonotype in two of eight donors. Carriers of CMV infection plus the relevant HLA type were discriminated by the cumulative frequency of public TCR beta family members in the study cohort and in an independent roughly 370-donor cohort.

The receptor was derived from a human donor in good health (CMV status not recorded). Some clones in this sample may be carry-over from other donors' samples. Rearrangement joined TRBV27 to TRBJ2-7; 10 of the junction bases match TRBD1. Specimen: PBMCs. In nucleotides, the sequence is TGTGCCAGCAGTTTCGGGACAGGGGCATCCTACGAGCAGTACTTC. Its amino acids are CASSFGTGASYEQYF.